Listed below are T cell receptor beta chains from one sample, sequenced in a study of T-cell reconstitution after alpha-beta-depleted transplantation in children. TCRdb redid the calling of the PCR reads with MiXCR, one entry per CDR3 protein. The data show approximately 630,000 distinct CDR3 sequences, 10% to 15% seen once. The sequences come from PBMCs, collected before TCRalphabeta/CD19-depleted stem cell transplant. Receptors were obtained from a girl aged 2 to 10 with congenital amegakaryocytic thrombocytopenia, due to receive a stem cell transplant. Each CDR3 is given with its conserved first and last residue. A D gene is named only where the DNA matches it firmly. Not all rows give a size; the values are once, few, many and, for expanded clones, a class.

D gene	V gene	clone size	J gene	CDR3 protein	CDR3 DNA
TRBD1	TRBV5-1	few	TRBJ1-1	CASSKLPGGTEAFF	TGCGCCAGCAGCAAACTTCCAGGGGGAACTGAAGCTTTCTTT
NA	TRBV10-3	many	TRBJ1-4	CAISGSQNPGKLFF	TGTGCCATCAGTGGAAGTCAGAATCCCGGAAAACTGTTTTTT
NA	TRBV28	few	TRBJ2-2	CASSLDRRVTGELFF	TGTGCCAGCAGTCTCGACAGGCGCGTCACCGGGGAGCTGTTTTTT
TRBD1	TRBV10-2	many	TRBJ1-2	CASSSTGGASEGYGYTF	TGCGCCAGCAGTTCTACAGGGGGCGCCTCGGAGGGCTATGGCTACACCTTC
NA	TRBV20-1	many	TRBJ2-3	CSARGNHPAIGIRTDTQYF	TGCAGTGCTAGAGGTAACCATCCAGCGATCGGGATCCGGACAGATACGCAGTATTTT
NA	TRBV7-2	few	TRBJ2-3	CASSLAGTATDTQYF	TGTGCCAGCAGCTTAGCCGGGACTGCGACAGATACGCAGTATTTT
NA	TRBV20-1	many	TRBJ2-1	CSARGLGSPGTNEQFF	TGCAGTGCTAGAGGCCTAGGATCACCGGGCACCAATGAGCAGTTCTTC
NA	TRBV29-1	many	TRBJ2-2	CSVTRDKWMDTGELFF	TGCAGCGTTACTCGGGATAAGTGGATGGACACCGGGGAGCTGTTTTTT
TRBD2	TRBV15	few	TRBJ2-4	CATSLVSGTDIQYF	TGTGCCACCAGCTTGGTTAGCGGGACGGACATTCAGTACTTC
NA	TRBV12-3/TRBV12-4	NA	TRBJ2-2	CASSPEGLLNTGELFF	TGTGCCAGCAGCCCAGAGGGGTTACTAAACACCGGGGAGCTGTTTTTT
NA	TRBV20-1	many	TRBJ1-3	CSASLAGAGNTIYF	TGCAGTGCTAGCCTGGCAGGGGCCGGAAACACCATATATTTT
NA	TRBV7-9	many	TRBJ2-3	CASSSRHVPDTQYF	TGTGCCAGCAGCTCAAGACATGTTCCAGATACGCAGTATTTT
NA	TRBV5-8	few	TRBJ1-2	CASSLTGFGYTF	TGTGCCAGCAGCTTGACCGGGTTCGGCTACACCTTC
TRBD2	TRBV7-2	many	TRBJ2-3	CASSLAGLGPDTQYF	TGTGCCAGCAGCTTAGCGGGACTAGGGCCAGATACGCAGTATTTT
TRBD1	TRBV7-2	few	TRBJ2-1	CASSPSDRAYNEQFF	TGTGCCAGCAGCCCCTCGGACAGGGCCTACAATGAGCAGTTCTTC
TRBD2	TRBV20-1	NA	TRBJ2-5	CSARTLAGETQYF	TGCAGTGCTAGAACACTAGCGGGAGAGACCCAGTACTTC
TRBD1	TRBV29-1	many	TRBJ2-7	CSVSTGIGYEQYF	TGCAGCGTTTCGACAGGGATTGGCTACGAGCAGTACTTC
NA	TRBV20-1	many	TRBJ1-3	CSAPTSGNTIYF	TGCAGTGCTCCTACCTCTGGAAACACCATATATTTT
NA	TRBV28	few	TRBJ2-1	CASSLFWTRGNEQFF	TGTGCCAGCAGTTTGTTTTGGACCCGAGGGAATGAGCAGTTCTTC
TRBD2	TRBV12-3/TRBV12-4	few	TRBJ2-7	CASSLKSGSGKGDEQYF	TGTGCCAGCAGCTTGAAGAGCGGGAGTGGCAAGGGCGACGAGCAGTACTTC
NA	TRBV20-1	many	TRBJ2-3	CGGNLGGSSTDTQYF	TGCGGCGGTAACTTGGGGGGATCGTCCACAGATACGCAGTATTTT
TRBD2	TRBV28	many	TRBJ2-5	CASLRLAGGGETQYF	TGTGCCAGCCTTAGACTAGCGGGAGGAGGGGAGACCCAGTACTTC
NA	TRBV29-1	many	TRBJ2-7	CSVDRSHSYEQYF	TGCAGCGTTGACAGGAGCCACTCCTACGAGCAGTACTTC
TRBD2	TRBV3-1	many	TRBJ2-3	CASSPRLADVTDTQYF	TGTGCCAGCAGCCCCCGGCTAGCGGATGTCACAGATACGCAGTATTTT
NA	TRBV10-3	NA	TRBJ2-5	CAISEEVQETQYF	TGTGCCATCAGTGAGGAAGTGCAAGAGACCCAGTACTTC
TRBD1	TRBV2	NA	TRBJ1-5	CASSRDRVGNQPQHF	TGTGCCAGCAGTCGGGACAGGGTGGGCAATCAGCCCCAGCATTTT
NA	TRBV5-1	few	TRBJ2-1	CASNRDGGYNEQFF	TGCGCCAGTAACCGGGACGGCGGGTACAATGAGCAGTTCTTC
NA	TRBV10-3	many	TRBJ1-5	CAIKSDSHSNQPQHF	TGTGCCATCAAATCGGACAGCCATAGCAATCAGCCCCAGCATTTT
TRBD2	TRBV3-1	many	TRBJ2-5	CASSQDFRRTSGQETQYF	TGTGCCAGCAGCCAAGATTTTCGCCGGACTAGCGGACAAGAGACCCAGTACTTC
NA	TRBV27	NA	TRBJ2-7	CASSVGDGWVYEQSF	TGTGCCAGCAGTGTGGGAGATGGGTGGGTCTACGAGCAGTCCTTC
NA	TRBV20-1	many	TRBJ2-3	CSARATGADTQYF	TGCAGTGCTAGGGCGACTGGTGCGGATACGCAGTATTTT
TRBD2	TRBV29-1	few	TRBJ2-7	CSVVGGETLYEQYF	TGCAGCGTTGTCGGGGGGGAAACCCTCTACGAGCAGTACTTC
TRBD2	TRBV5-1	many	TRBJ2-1	CASSRLAGGLNEQFF	TGCGCCAGCAGCAGGCTAGCGGGAGGTCTTAATGAGCAGTTCTTC
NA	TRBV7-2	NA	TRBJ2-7	CASSFGYGAQYF	TGTGCCAGCAGCTTCGGGTACGGAGCGCAGTACTTC
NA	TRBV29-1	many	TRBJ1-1	CSVAGGYTEAFF	TGCAGCGTTGCGGGGGGGTACACTGAAGCTTTCTTT
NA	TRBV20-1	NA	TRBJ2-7	CSARRGFDSYEQYF	TGCAGTGCTAGGAGGGGCTTCGACTCCTACGAGCAGTACTTC
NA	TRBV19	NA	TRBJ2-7	CASEGRRYEQYF	TGTGCCAGTGAGGGGCGACGCTACGAGCAGTACTTC
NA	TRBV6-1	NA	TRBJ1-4	CASSPRAPNEKLFF	TGTGCCAGCAGTCCCAGGGCACCTAATGAAAAACTGTTTTTT
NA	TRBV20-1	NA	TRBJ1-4	CSATLIKDVWDNEKLFF	TGCAGTGCCACGCTAATAAAAGATGTTTGGGATAATGAAAAACTGTTTTTT
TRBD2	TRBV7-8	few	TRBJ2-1	CASSPAGGFYNEQFF	TGTGCCAGCAGCCCCGCGGGAGGATTCTACAATGAGCAGTTCTTC
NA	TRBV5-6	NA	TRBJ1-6	CASRGMSEDNSPLHF	TGTGCCAGCAGAGGCATGTCGGAGGATAATTCACCCCTCCACTTT
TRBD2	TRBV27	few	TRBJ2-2	CASSPGGGRYSGELFF	TGTGCCAGCAGTCCCGGGGGCGGGAGGTATTCCGGGGAGCTGTTTTTT
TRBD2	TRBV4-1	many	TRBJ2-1	CASSQVRLAGREQFF	TGCGCCAGCAGCCAAGTTCGGCTAGCGGGAAGGGAGCAGTTCTTC
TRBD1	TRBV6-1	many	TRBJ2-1	CASSETGPEREQFF	TGTGCCAGCAGTGAGACAGGGCCGGAGCGGGAGCAGTTCTTC
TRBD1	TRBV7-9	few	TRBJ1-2	CASSLTGGASYGYPF	TGTGCCAGCAGCTTAACAGGGGGCGCTAGCTATGGCTACCCCTTC
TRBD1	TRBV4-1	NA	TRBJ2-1	CASSQDGAGTGAYNEQFF	TGCGCCAGCAGCCAAGATGGAGCCGGGACAGGGGCCTACAATGAGCAGTTCTTC
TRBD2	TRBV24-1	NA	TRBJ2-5	CATSALGSSGRETQYF	TGTGCCACCAGTGCCCTAGGGTCTAGCGGGAGAGAGACCCAGTACTTC
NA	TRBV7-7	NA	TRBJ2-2	CASSLGLGGAGELFF	TGTGCCAGCAGCTTAGGACTGGGGGGCGCCGGGGAGCTGTTTTTT
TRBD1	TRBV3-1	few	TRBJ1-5	CASSQGQGEVQPQHF	TGTGCCAGCAGCCAAGGTCAGGGGGAGGTTCAGCCCCAGCATTTT
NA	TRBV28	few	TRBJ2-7	CASSFPPGGYEQYF	TGTGCCAGCAGTTTTCCCCCGGGTGGCTACGAGCAGTACTTC
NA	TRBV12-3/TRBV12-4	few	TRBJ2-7	CASSLLENSYEQYF	TGTGCCAGCAGTTTGCTTGAAAACTCCTACGAGCAGTACTTC
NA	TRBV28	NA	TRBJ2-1	CASSPRTAVLYNEQFF	TGTGCCAGCAGTCCACGGACAGCTGTCCTATACAATGAGCAGTTCTTC
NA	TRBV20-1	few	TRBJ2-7	CSVSFSESYEQYF	TGCAGTGTGTCTTTTAGCGAGTCCTACGAGCAGTACTTC
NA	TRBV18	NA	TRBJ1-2	CASSPGGNGYTF	TGTGCCAGCTCACCAGGAGGGAATGGCTACACCTTC